This TCR beta chain appears in the sequencing data of a study of blood T cell repertoires in COVID-19. Turning to the study itself: Sources were T cells, B-cell-depleted T cells, or PBMCs; the material itself was cDNA or gDNA.

There are 17 residues in the CDR3. Authors' processing steps: Nucleated cell counts were estimated from reference gene primer amplification. Data came from immunoSEQ multiplex PCR; TCRdb stores just in-frame clones and leaves some out. V, J and clone size are taken as reported in that table, and D and trimming were inferred from the DNA itself. The sample lists around 130,000 clones, about four fifths occurring once. The V call is TRBV21-1, the J call TRBJ2-3; the table's D call of TRBD1 was not tested on the DNA. TRBV21-1 is noted as a pseudogene. Sequenced: peripheral blood. The receptor was isolated from a woman aged 60 to 75 with acute or convalescent COVID-19. CDR3 bases: TGTGCCAGCAGCAAAGGAGGACAGGGGTCCCGCACAGATACGCAGTATTTT. Translating gives CASSKGGQGSRTDTQYF.